The source of this T cell receptor (beta chain) is a study of identical twins. General study results and limits: When twins shared out-of-frame alpha sequences, those sequences had excess low generation probability.

Each donor was a healthy Caucasian. TCRdb re-called the 5' RACE reads with MiXCR, one entry per CDR3 protein. This table has about 240,000 distinct CDR3 sequences, 10% to 13% appearing once. This clonotype was seen repeatedly, ten times or more. The target antigen is unknown. CDR3 length: 15 amino acids. V was trimmed by 2 bases and J by 5 bases, leaving 12 bases between them. Germline V gives CDR1 MNHEY, CDR2 SVGAGI. The TCR originated in a man aged 45-60 years in good health. Sequencing was done on a sample of memory T cells sorted from blood. The chain has TRBV6-5 and TRBJ2-2, with D perhaps matching TRBD1 or TRBD2 (5 bases each). The CDR3 reads CASSYPMWGTGELFF. The CDR3 nucleotides read TGTGCCAGCAGTTACCCGATGTGGGGGACCGGGGAGCTGTTTTTT.